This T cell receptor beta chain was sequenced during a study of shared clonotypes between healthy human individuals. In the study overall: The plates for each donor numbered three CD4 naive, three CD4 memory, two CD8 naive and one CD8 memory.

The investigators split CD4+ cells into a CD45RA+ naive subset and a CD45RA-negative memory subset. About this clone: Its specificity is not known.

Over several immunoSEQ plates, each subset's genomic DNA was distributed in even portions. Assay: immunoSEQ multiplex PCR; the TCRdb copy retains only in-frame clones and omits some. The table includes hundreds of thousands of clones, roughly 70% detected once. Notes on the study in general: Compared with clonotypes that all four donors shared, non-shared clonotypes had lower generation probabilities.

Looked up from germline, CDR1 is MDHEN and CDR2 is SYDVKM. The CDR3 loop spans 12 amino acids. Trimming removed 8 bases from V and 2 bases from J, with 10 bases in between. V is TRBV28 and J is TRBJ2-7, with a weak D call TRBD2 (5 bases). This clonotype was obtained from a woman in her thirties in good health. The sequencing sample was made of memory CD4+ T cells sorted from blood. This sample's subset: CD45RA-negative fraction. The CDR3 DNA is TGTGCCAGCTGCGGGTCGACCTACGAGCAGTACTTC. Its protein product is CASCGSTYEQYF.